This T cell receptor beta chain was observed in a study of tumor-infiltrating lymphocytes in primary liver carcinoma. Regarding this clonotype: Its antigen is not identified.

The template, 450 to 650 ng total RNA, yielded TCR beta cDNA made with a constant-region primer. Amplification in three nested multiplex PCR rounds with slightly modified ARM-PCR gave rise to TCR beta libraries. MiXCR, run by TCRdb on the multiplex PCR reads, gives a single entry per CDR3 protein. The data show roughly 57,000 distinct CDR3 sequences, with less than 75% seen just once and approximately 50% held by the top ten. General study points: There were only about 7-25% of top clones found in all five tumor regions.

RNA and DNA were co-extracted from 20-30 mg of unsorted bulk tissue. Over 75% of the cells were viable tumor cells in every tumor sample. The sample taken for sequencing was liver tumor tissue from sampling region 2. Stated subset: tumor region T2, inferior pole. This TCR was recovered from a man aged 35 to 55 with primary liver carcinoma and hepatitis B virus infection.

The CDR3 DNA reads as TGCGCCAGCAGCTTAGAATCTAGCGGGATCGCCTACGAGCAGTACTTC. Translating it yields CASSLESSGIAYEQYF. The chain carries TRBV5-1 and TRBJ2-7; TRBD2 matches at 9 bases. Trimming took 2 bases from V and 2 from J; bases not matched to a gene: 8. CDR1 is SGHRS, CDR2 YFSETQ, per germline. The length of the CDR3 is 16 residues. Combining the CDR3 with reference TRBV5-1 and TRBJ2-7 gives the whole variable domain KAGVTQTPRYLIKTRGQQVTLSCSPISGHRSVSWYQQTPGQGLQFLFEYFSETQRNKGNFPGRFSGRQFSNSRSEMNVSTLELGDSALYLCASSLESSGIAYEQYFGPGTRLTVT.